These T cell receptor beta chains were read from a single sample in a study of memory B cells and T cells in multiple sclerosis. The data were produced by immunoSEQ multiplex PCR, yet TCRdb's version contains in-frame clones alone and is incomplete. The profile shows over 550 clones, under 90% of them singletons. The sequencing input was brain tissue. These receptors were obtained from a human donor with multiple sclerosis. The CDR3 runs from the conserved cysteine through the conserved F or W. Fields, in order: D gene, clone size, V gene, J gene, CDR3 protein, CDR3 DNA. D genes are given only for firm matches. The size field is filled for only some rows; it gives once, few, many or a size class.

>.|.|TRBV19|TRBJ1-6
CASSSRLDSTLNSPLHF
TGTGCCAGTAGTTCCCGACTCGACAGTACCCTTAATTCACCCCTCCACTTT
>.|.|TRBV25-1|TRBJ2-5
CASSGGQHYQETQYF
TGTGCCAGCAGTGGCGGACAGCACTACCAAGAGACCCAGTACTTC
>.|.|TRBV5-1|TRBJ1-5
CASSLGGDSNQPQHF
TGCGCCAGCAGCTTGGGGGGGGATAGCAATCAGCCCCAGCATTTT
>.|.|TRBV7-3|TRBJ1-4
CAGSPNGGTNEKLFF
TGTGCCGGCAGCCCAAATGGGGGAACTAATGAAAAACTGTTTTTT
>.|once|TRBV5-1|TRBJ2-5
CASSLDQETQYF
TGCGCCAGCAGCTTGGACCAAGAGACCCAGTACTTC
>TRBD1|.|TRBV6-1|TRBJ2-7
CASRDSLYEQYF
TGTGCCAGTCGGGACAGCCTCTACGAGCAGTACTTC
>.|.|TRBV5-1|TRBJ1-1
CASSLGNRRATEAFF
TGCGCCAGCAGCTTGGGTAATAGGAGGGCTACTGAAGCTTTCTTT
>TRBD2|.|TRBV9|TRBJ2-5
CASSPSGTPKETQYF
TGTGCCAGCAGCCCAAGCGGGACCCCAAAAGAGACCCAGTACTTC
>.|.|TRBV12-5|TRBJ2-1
CASGPEGLATYNEQFF
TGTGCTAGTGGCCCGGAGGGGCTAGCGACTTACAATGAGCAGTTCTTC
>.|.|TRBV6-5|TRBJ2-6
CASSYRSSSGANVLTF
TGTGCCAGCAGTTACAGGAGTTCCTCTGGGGCCAACGTCCTGACTTTC